One T cell receptor beta chain is described in this entry. This sample also contains other DNA sequences that code for the same CDR3. These data belong to a study of shared clonotypes between healthy human individuals. V lost 1 base, J lost 2 bases, and 5 bases lay in between. This CDR3 is built from 13 residues. Germline lookup yields CDR1 LNHNV and CDR2 YYDKDF (reference sequence). On sorted subsets, replicate PCRs used 200 ng DNA, or 30,000 or so T cell genomes. The method was immunoSEQ multiplex PCR; TCRdb's version includes in-frame clones alone and lacks a portion of them. The data contain roughly 1,600,000 clones, about 98.5% of them seen just once; the ten biggest clones take up approximately 0.38%.

Material: naive CD4+ T cells sorted from blood. The subset was: CD45RA+ positively selected. The chain employs TRBV15 and TRBJ1-2; D uncertain. The TCR sequence derives from a man aged 25-40 years in good health. The CDR3 loop reads CATSRAPNYGYTF. The CDR3 DNA reads as TGTGCCACCAGCAGAGCCCCGAACTATGGCTACACCTTC. Full variable domain (outside the CDR3, taken from reference TRBV15 and TRBJ1-2): DAMVIQNPRYQVTQFGKPVTLSCSQTLNHNVMYWYQQKSSQAPKLLFHYYDKDFNNEADTPDNFQSRRPNTSFCFLDIRSPGLGDTAMYLCATSRAPNYGYTFGSGTRLTVV.